Below, 2 T cell receptor beta chains from the same sample are listed, as sequenced in a study of cytomegalovirus exposure and HLA in healthy donors. Primers included in the PCR were 60 Vbeta and 13 Jbeta primers. Repertoires were generated with immunoSEQ multiplex PCR, while TCRdb's copy carries only in-frame clones and drops some. The sample carries 170,000 or so clones, 80% recorded once. Sequencing used PBMCs. These receptors came from a woman in her forties or fifties in good health and CMV-seropositive.

CDR3 sequence reads: CASSLGRGSYEQYF. The CDR3 nucleotides are TGCGCCAGCAGCTTGGGCCGCGGCTCCTACGAGCAGTACTTC. The chain uses TRBV5-1 and TRBJ2-7; D not certain. Per germline, CDR1 SGHRS and CDR2 YFSETQ. V gave up 0 bases and J gave up 0 bases, with 7 bases separating them. The CDR3 extends over 14 amino acids.

The J gene is TRBJ2-5, the V gene TRBV2; 8 positions agree with TRBD1. The CDR3 has 13 amino acids. The V gene's germline CDR1 is SNHLY and CDR2 FYNNEI. V shed 9 bases and J 1 base; nucleotides not matched to a gene: 4. CDR3 DNA sequence: TGTGCCAGAAAGACAGGGGCCCAAGAGACCCAGTACTTC. Translating gives CARKTGAQETQYF.